Listed here are 4 T cell receptor beta chains from one sample, sequenced in a study of blood T cell repertoires in COVID-19. The protocol was immunoSEQ multiplex PCR, while the TCRdb copy is restricted to in-frame clones and leaves out a portion. The table shows approximately 100,000 clones, with 71% occurring only once. The sample consisted of peripheral blood. Receptors were obtained from a human donor with acute or convalescent COVID-19. The donor label of this sample is uncertain.

The V and J genes are TRBV27 and TRBJ1-5, with 9 bases matching TRBD1. This CDR3 has 18 amino acids. V lost 5 bases to trimming and J lost 7 bases; unmatched junction nucleotides: 18. CDR1 is MNHEY and CDR2 is SMNVEV in the germline V gene (reference sequence). CDR3: CASSALDRGSLRGQPQHF. The CDR3 nucleotides read TGTGCCAGCAGTGCCCTAGACAGGGGGTCGTTAAGGGGGCAGCCCCAGCATTTT.

The rearrangement uses TRBV24-1 and TRBJ2-1, with 8 bases fitting TRBD1. Germline assignment: CDR1 KGHDR and CDR2 SFDVKD. The ends lost 3 bases at V and 1 base at J; junction bases unmatched: 4. The CDR3 runs 16 residues. The DNA for the CDR3 is TGTGCCACCAGTGATGCCACAGGGGGGTCCTACAATGAGCAGTTCTTC. Translated: CATSDATGGSYNEQFF.

There are a few counts of this clone. The V and J genes are TRBV19 and TRBJ1-5; no definite D call. Trimming took 0 bases from V and 6 from J, leaving 9 bases between them. The CDR3 is 14 amino acids. Germline loops: CDR1 LNHDA, CDR2 SQIVND (reference sequence). The CDR3 protein is CASSIDVEGQPQHF. The CDR3 nucleotides read TGTGCCAGTAGTATAGACGTGGAGGGTCAGCCCCAGCATTTT. The variable domain in full, completed from reference TRBV19 and TRBJ1-5, reads DGGITQSPKYLFRKEGQNVTLSCEQNLNHDAMYWYRQDPGQGLRLIYYSQIVNDFQKGDIAEGYSVSREKKESFPLTVTSAQKNPTAFYLCASSIDVEGQPQHFGDGTRLSIL.

The rearrangement uses TRBV3-1 (or the pseudogene TRBV3-2) and TRBJ2-2; no definite D call. The CDR3 spans 15 residues. Germline-derived CDR1 and CDR2 are LGHDT and YNNKEL (reference sequence). V gave up 0 bases and J gave up 7 bases, with 12 bases separating them. The CDR3 is CASSQDEVLGGELFF. DNA for the CDR3: TGTGCCAGCAGCCAAGATGAGGTTTTGGGCGGGGAGCTGTTTTTT.